This is a list of T cell receptor beta chains from one sample in a study of blood T cell repertoires in COVID-19. TCRdb keeps only in-frame clones here, not all; method: immunoSEQ multiplex PCR. The sample lists tens of thousands of clones; around 84% were seen once. The sample comprised peripheral blood. The receptors stem from a man between 45 and 60 years old with acute or convalescent COVID-19. CDR3s include the opening cysteine and the closing phenylalanine or tryptophan. The D gene is left open where the match is weak. Not all rows give a size; the values are once, few, many and, for expanded clones, a class.

j_call: TRBJ2-1
v_call: TRBV6-5
clone_size: .
d_call: TRBD2
cdr3_nt: TGTGCCAGCACCGACCTCCGGACTAGAGGGGTACAGCAGTTCTTC
cdr3_aa: CASTDLRTRGVQQFF

j_call: TRBJ2-2
v_call: TRBV11-2
clone_size: .
d_call: .
cdr3_nt: TGTGCCAGCAGCGGGGACTGGCCCCAACCCGGGGAGCTGTTTTTT
cdr3_aa: CASSGDWPQPGELFF

j_call: TRBJ2-4
v_call: TRBV4-3
clone_size: once
d_call: TRBD2
cdr3_nt: TGCGCCAGCAGCCAAGTAGCGGGAGGGGACATTCAGTACTTC
cdr3_aa: CASSQVAGGDIQYF

j_call: TRBJ2-2
v_call: TRBV7-2
clone_size: .
d_call: TRBD2
cdr3_nt: TGTGCCAGCAGCTTAGGGGGAAGCGGGAGATGGTCCGGGGAGCTGTTTTTT
cdr3_aa: CASSLGGSGRWSGELFF

j_call: TRBJ1-5
v_call: TRBV5-1
clone_size: once
d_call: .
cdr3_nt: TGCGCCAGCAGCTTCGGGGGGAGTCAGCCCCAGCATTTT
cdr3_aa: CASSFGGSQPQHF

j_call: TRBJ2-3
v_call: TRBV18
clone_size: .
d_call: .
cdr3_nt: TGTGCCAGCTCACCCCAGGGGGGCGCGACAGATACGCAGTATTTT
cdr3_aa: CASSPQGGATDTQYF

j_call: TRBJ2-2
v_call: TRBV2
clone_size: once
d_call: TRBD2
cdr3_nt: TGTGCCAGCAAACTCGGGACTAGCTCCGGGGAGCTGTTTTTT
cdr3_aa: CASKLGTSSGELFF

j_call: TRBJ2-3
v_call: TRBV18
clone_size: .
d_call: TRBD2
cdr3_nt: TGTGCCAGCTCGCTTGGACTAGATCCAAGCACAGATACGCAGTATTTT
cdr3_aa: CASSLGLDPSTDTQYF

j_call: TRBJ2-2
v_call: TRBV19
clone_size: .
d_call: .
cdr3_nt: TGTGCCAGTAGTAGCTTCAGTAACACCGGGGAGCTGTTTTTT
cdr3_aa: CASSSFSNTGELFF

j_call: TRBJ2-1
v_call: TRBV10-2
clone_size: .
d_call: .
cdr3_nt: TGCGCCAGCAGTCCCTTGGGGGCAGAGTACAATGAGCAGTTCTTC
cdr3_aa: CASSPLGAEYNEQFF

j_call: TRBJ2-3
v_call: TRBV5-4
clone_size: .
d_call: .
cdr3_nt: TGTGCCAGCAAAAAGCCCACCACAGATACGCAGTATTTT
cdr3_aa: CASKKPTTDTQYF

j_call: TRBJ2-7
v_call: TRBV18
clone_size: .
d_call: TRBD1
cdr3_nt: TGTGCCAGCTCACCCTCCCGGGCAGGGGGCGGCGAGCAGTACTTC
cdr3_aa: CASSPSRAGGGEQYF

j_call: TRBJ2-7
v_call: TRBV7-2
clone_size: .
d_call: TRBD2
cdr3_nt: TGTGCCAGCAGCCCTACTAGCGGGAGGTACGAGCAGTACTTC
cdr3_aa: CASSPTSGRYEQYF

j_call: TRBJ2-1
v_call: TRBV27
clone_size: once
d_call: TRBD1
cdr3_nt: TGTGCCAGCAGTTCTCCCGGGACAGGGAGGGATGAGCAGTTCTTC
cdr3_aa: CASSSPGTGRDEQFF

j_call: TRBJ1-5
v_call: TRBV28
clone_size: .
d_call: TRBD1
cdr3_nt: TGTGCCAGCCTACGGACAGGGGGCGAACAGCCCCAGCATTTT
cdr3_aa: CASLRTGGEQPQHF

j_call: TRBJ1-2
v_call: TRBV13
clone_size: .
d_call: .
cdr3_nt: TGTGCCAGCAGCTTCGCTCGGACATCCGAGAACTTCACCTTC
cdr3_aa: CASSFARTSENFTF

j_call: TRBJ1-2
v_call: TRBV27
clone_size: once
d_call: TRBD1
cdr3_nt: TGTGCCAGCAGTTCCACGACAGGGGCCTACACCTTC
cdr3_aa: CASSSTTGAYTF

j_call: TRBJ2-7
v_call: TRBV7-6
clone_size: .
d_call: .
cdr3_nt: TGTGCCAGCAGCTTAAATGTAGCCTCCTACGAGCAGTACTTC
cdr3_aa: CASSLNVASYEQYF

j_call: TRBJ2-1
v_call: TRBV2
clone_size: .
d_call: .
cdr3_nt: TGTGCCAGCAGTGAGGACAGCTCCTACAATGAGCAGTTCTTC
cdr3_aa: CASSEDSSYNEQFF

j_call: TRBJ2-3
v_call: TRBV27
clone_size: .
d_call: TRBD2
cdr3_nt: TGTGCCGGACACCACCCCTTTGCGGGAGGCACAGATACGCAGTATTTT
cdr3_aa: CAGHHPFAGGTDTQYF

j_call: TRBJ2-3
v_call: TRBV7-2
clone_size: .
d_call: .
cdr3_nt: TGTGCCAGCAGCTTAGTCAGGGCCACGCAGTATTTT
cdr3_aa: CASSLVRATQYF

j_call: TRBJ2-1
v_call: TRBV19
clone_size: .
d_call: .
cdr3_nt: TGTGCCAGTAGTAGAGAAGCGAACAATGAGCAGTTCTTC
cdr3_aa: CASSREANNEQFF

j_call: TRBJ2-2
v_call: TRBV2
clone_size: .
d_call: TRBD1
cdr3_nt: TGTGCCAGCAGCAGGACAGGGACGAACACCGGGGAGCTGTTTTTT
cdr3_aa: CASSRTGTNTGELFF

j_call: TRBJ1-6
v_call: TRBV5-5
clone_size: .
d_call: .
cdr3_nt: TGTGCCAGCAGCTTGGTTCCCGGGGAGTCACCCCTCCACTTT
cdr3_aa: CASSLVPGESPLHF

j_call: TRBJ2-7
v_call: TRBV27
clone_size: .
d_call: .
cdr3_nt: TGTGCCAGCAGTTTATCGCCGGACTTCGCGGGCTACGAGCAGTACTTC
cdr3_aa: CASSLSPDFAGYEQYF

j_call: TRBJ1-3
v_call: TRBV5-1
clone_size: .
d_call: TRBD1
cdr3_nt: TGCGCCAGCAGCTTGGCAGGGGGCGTTTCTGGAAACACCATATATTTT
cdr3_aa: CASSLAGGVSGNTIYF

j_call: TRBJ1-2
v_call: TRBV2
clone_size: .
d_call: .
cdr3_nt: TGTGCCAGCAGCGAGTTCTATGGCTACACCTTC
cdr3_aa: CASSEFYGYTF

j_call: TRBJ2-1
v_call: TRBV19
clone_size: once
d_call: .
cdr3_nt: TGTGCCAGTAGTATAGCGGCAGGGGCCTACAATGAGCAGTTCTTC
cdr3_aa: CASSIAAGAYNEQFF

j_call: TRBJ2-7
v_call: TRBV4-1
clone_size: once
d_call: .
cdr3_nt: TGCGCCAGCAGCGTTACGATAACCCGGGATTACGAGCAGTACTTC
cdr3_aa: CASSVTITRDYEQYF

j_call: TRBJ2-3
v_call: TRBV9
clone_size: once
d_call: .
cdr3_nt: TGTGCCAGCAGCGTGACTAGCACAGATACGCAGTATTTT
cdr3_aa: CASSVTSTDTQYF

j_call: TRBJ1-2
v_call: TRBV28
clone_size: .
d_call: TRBD1
cdr3_nt: TGTGCCAGCAGTTTATGGGTAACAGGGGGAGGCTATGGCTACACCTTC
cdr3_aa: CASSLWVTGGGYGYTF

j_call: TRBJ1-4
v_call: TRBV5-4
clone_size: .
d_call: .
cdr3_nt: TGTGCCAGCAGCTTGGGATCTGGAGTTAATGAAAAACTGTTTTTT
cdr3_aa: CASSLGSGVNEKLFF

j_call: TRBJ1-2
v_call: TRBV19
clone_size: .
d_call: .
cdr3_nt: TGTGCCAGTAGTATGGGTGAGGGAGGCTATGGCTACACCTTC
cdr3_aa: CASSMGEGGYGYTF

j_call: TRBJ1-2
v_call: TRBV6-2/TRBV6-3
clone_size: .
d_call: .
cdr3_nt: TGTGCCAGCAGTTTGCAGTTTGATGGCTACACCTTC
cdr3_aa: CASSLQFDGYTF

j_call: TRBJ1-1
v_call: TRBV28
clone_size: .
d_call: .
cdr3_nt: TGTGCCAGCAGTTTTTCAGGGGAGGGTGAAGCTTTCTTT
cdr3_aa: CASSFSGEGEAFF

j_call: TRBJ2-1
v_call: TRBV10-3
clone_size: .
d_call: TRBD1
cdr3_nt: TGTGCCATCGGTCGGACAGGGGATAATGAGCAGTTCTTC
cdr3_aa: CAIGRTGDNEQFF

j_call: TRBJ1-1
v_call: TRBV6-2/TRBV6-3
clone_size: .
d_call: TRBD1
cdr3_nt: TGTGCCAGCAGTTTATCCGGGACAGGCAACACTGAAGCTTTCTTT
cdr3_aa: CASSLSGTGNTEAFF

j_call: TRBJ2-3
v_call: TRBV7-2
clone_size: .
d_call: .
cdr3_nt: TGTGCCAGCAGCCTAGGGCTTTTCGATACGCAGTATTTT
cdr3_aa: CASSLGLFDTQYF

j_call: TRBJ1-3
v_call: TRBV20-1
clone_size: few
d_call: .
cdr3_nt: TGCAGTGCTAGTTCTTCCGGGGTGGCGGACACCATATATTTT
cdr3_aa: CSASSSGVADTIYF

j_call: TRBJ2-1
v_call: TRBV24-1
clone_size: .
d_call: .
cdr3_nt: TGTGCCACCAGTGATTCGGCGAGGGTGGCCTACAATGAGCAGTTCTTC
cdr3_aa: CATSDSARVAYNEQFF

j_call: TRBJ2-7
v_call: TRBV27
clone_size: .
d_call: .
cdr3_nt: TGTGCCAGCACAAACAGAGCCTACGAGCAGTACTTC
cdr3_aa: CASTNRAYEQYF

j_call: TRBJ2-7
v_call: TRBV9
clone_size: .
d_call: .
cdr3_nt: TGTGCCAGCAGCGTAGGGACATTAGCGGCCGAGCAGTACTTC
cdr3_aa: CASSVGTLAAEQYF

j_call: TRBJ1-1
v_call: TRBV18
clone_size: .
d_call: TRBD1
cdr3_nt: TGTGCCAGCTCACCAACAGGGGGCTTGAACACTGAAGCTTTCTTT
cdr3_aa: CASSPTGGLNTEAFF

j_call: TRBJ2-3
v_call: TRBV25-1
clone_size: .
d_call: .
cdr3_nt: TGTGCCAGCAGTGATGCAGGGTTAACAGATACGCAGTATTTT
cdr3_aa: CASSDAGLTDTQYF

j_call: TRBJ1-6
v_call: TRBV3-1/TRBV3-2
clone_size: .
d_call: .
cdr3_nt: TGTGCCAGCAGCCATTCGACACCGGTGGGTTCACCCCTCCACTTT
cdr3_aa: CASSHSTPVGSPLHF

j_call: TRBJ1-3
v_call: TRBV4-1
clone_size: .
d_call: .
cdr3_nt: TGCGCCAGCAGTTACAGGGTTTCTGGAAACACCATATATTTT
cdr3_aa: CASSYRVSGNTIYF

j_call: TRBJ1-3
v_call: TRBV6-5
clone_size: .
d_call: .
cdr3_nt: TGTGCCAGCAGTCGGGGGAGCTCTGGAAACACCATATATTTT
cdr3_aa: CASSRGSSGNTIYF

j_call: TRBJ2-5
v_call: TRBV7-2
clone_size: once
d_call: TRBD2
cdr3_nt: TGTGCCAGCAGCAAAGCTTCGACGGGAGGGCTTGAGACCCAGTACTTC
cdr3_aa: CASSKASTGGLETQYF

j_call: TRBJ1-6
v_call: TRBV19
clone_size: .
d_call: TRBD1
cdr3_nt: TGTGCCAGTAGTTCAGACAGGGGTAATTCACCCCTCCACTTT
cdr3_aa: CASSSDRGNSPLHF

j_call: TRBJ2-2
v_call: TRBV11-2
clone_size: .
d_call: .
cdr3_nt: TGTGCCAGCAGCTTATTACAGGGGGGGACCGGGGAGCTGTTTTTT
cdr3_aa: CASSLLQGGTGELFF

j_call: TRBJ1-6
v_call: TRBV27
clone_size: .
d_call: .
cdr3_nt: TGTGCCAGCACCCCAGGGGAGGGAAATTCACCCCTCCACTTT
cdr3_aa: CASTPGEGNSPLHF